The 28 T cell receptor beta chains reported below all come from one sample, sequenced in a study of T cell changes during pregnancy in multiple sclerosis. The assay was immunoSEQ multiplex PCR, and TCRdb's table has in-frame clones only and misses some. The sample holds 40,000 to 50,000 clones; 94% are singletons and the top ten take roughly 8.7%. Material: CD8+ T cells from peripheral blood mononuclear cells, obtained in the third trimester of pregnancy. Receptors originate from a female donor with multiple sclerosis, enrolled in a pregnancy study.

This chain connects TRBV4-3 to TRBJ2-7; tentatively, D is TRBD2 (5 bases). This CDR3 is 15 amino acids long. V lost 0 bases and J 2 bases, leaving 11 bases between the germline ends. CDR1 and CDR2 from the germline V gene are LGHNA and YSLEER. The CDR3 coding sequence is TGCGCCAGCAGCCAAGATCATGACGGGGCCTACGAGCAGTACTTC. Protein product: CASSQDHDGAYEQYF.

V and J are TRBV5-6 and TRBJ2-1; 9 bases match TRBD1. CDR1 and CDR2 from the germline V gene are SGHDT and YYEEEE. This CDR3 is built from 13 residues. Trimming cost V 3 bases and J 5 bases; bases outside gene matches: 0. The CDR3 sequence is CASSWDRDNEQFF. DNA for the CDR3: TGTGCCAGCAGCTGGGACAGGGACAATGAGCAGTTCTTC.

The chain links TRBV7-6 to TRBJ2-1, with TRBD2 identical over 9 bases. The CDR3 is 16 amino acids. Germline CDR1 is SGHVS and CDR2 is FNYEAQ. V was pared by 3 bases and J by 2 bases, with 5 bases of the junction left unmatched. CDR3 loop: CASSLGASGTYNEQFF. For the CDR3, the DNA is TGTGCCAGCAGCTTGGGAGCTAGCGGGACCTACAATGAGCAGTTCTTC.

The chain is built from TRBV27 and TRBJ1-5, with TRBD1 as a possible D gene (5 bases). V was cut by 4 bases and J by 2 bases, with 9 bases left in between. The CDR3 has 14 residues. CDR1 is MNHEY and CDR2 is SMNVEV in the germline V gene (reference sequence). Written as DNA, the CDR3 is TGTGCCAGCAGTTGGACAAGCGGCAATCAGCCCCAGCATTTT. Its protein is CASSWTSGNQPQHF.

The gene calls are TRBV27 and TRBJ2-7; 7 bases are shared with TRBD1. V shed 4 bases, J shed 1 base, and the junction held 7 bases outside the gene matches. The V gene's germline CDR1 is MNHEY and CDR2 SMNVEV (reference sequence). The CDR3 consists of 15 residues. Here the CDR3 DNA reads TGTGCCAGCAGTTCCCCCAGACAGGGTTCCTACGAGCAGTACTTC. Residues: CASSSPRQGSYEQYF.

The chain couples TRBV19 to TRBJ1-5; D is undetermined. The V end was cut by 3 bases, the J end by 2 bases, with 5 bases between. CDR3 size: 13 residues. Germline-derived CDR1 and CDR2 are LNHDA and SQIVND (reference sequence). CDR3: CASSILGNQPQHF. CDR3 coding DNA: TGTGCCAGTAGTATTCTTGGCAATCAGCCCCAGCATTTT. Drawing the rest from reference TRBV19 and TRBJ1-5, the complete variable domain is DGGITQSPKYLFRKEGQNVTLSCEQNLNHDAMYWYRQDPGQGLRLIYYSQIVNDFQKGDIAEGYSVSREKKESFPLTVTSAQKNPTAFYLCASSILGNQPQHFGDGTRLSIL.

The J gene is TRBJ1-2, the V gene TRBV27, with D perhaps TRBD1 (6 bases). The CDR3 has 15 residues. Germline CDR1 reads MNHEY; CDR2 reads SMNVEV (reference sequence). Trimming removed 5 bases at V and 8 bases at J, with 21 bases between. DNA for the CDR3: TGTGCCAGCAGTCCCTCCGGGACAACTATAACAGGCTACACCTTC. It is translated as CASSPSGTTITGYTF.

The chain combines TRBV7-9 with TRBJ2-3; 10 bases line up with TRBD2. The V segment lost 1 base and the J segment 5 bases; nucleotides outside the gene matches: 3. CDR1 SEHNR and CDR2 FQNEAQ come from the germline V gene (reference sequence). The CDR3 runs 15 residues. This CDR3 is CASSLVAGGGDTQYF. CDR3 nucleotides: TGTGCCAGCAGCTTAGTAGCGGGAGGAGGAGATACGCAGTATTTT.

V is TRBV6-5 and J is TRBJ2-7; D may be TRBD2 (5 bases). V was clipped by 6 bases and J by 3 bases, with 15 bases between them. Germline V gives CDR1 MNHEY, CDR2 SVGAGI. This CDR3 comprises 14 residues. Written as DNA, the CDR3 is TGTGCCAGCAGCCAGGCGTCCGGAGGCTACGAGCAGTACTTC. Its translation is CASSQASGGYEQYF.

CDR3 sequence (DNA): TGTGCCAGCAGTATCGGTTTCACCGGGGAGCTGTTTTTT. As protein: CASSIGFTGELFF. The genes are TRBV25-1 and TRBJ2-2, with D unclear. Germline CDR1 reads MGHDK; CDR2 reads SYGVNS. This CDR3 region has 13 residues. The V end was cut by 5 bases, the J end by 4 bases, with 8 bases between. The whole variable domain, filled in from reference TRBV25-1 and TRBJ2-2, reads EADIYQTPRYLVIGTGKKITLECSQTMGHDKMYWYQQDPGMELHLIHYSYGVNSTEKGDLSSESTVSRIRTEHFPLTLESARPSHTSQYLCASSIGFTGELFFGEGSRLTVL.

The CDR3 DNA is TGTGCCAGCAGTTCACCAAGGACTAGCGGGAGGTGGGACGGGGAGCTGTTTTTT. It encodes CASSSPRTSGRWDGELFF. The V and J genes are TRBV28 and TRBJ2-2, with TRBD2 matching 14 bases. The CDR3 covers 18 residues. With 4 bases clipped from V and 7 bases from J, the junction kept 11 bases outside the gene matches. The germline V gene encodes CDR1 MDHEN and CDR2 SYDVKM. Full variable domain (remainder filled in from reference TRBV28 and TRBJ2-2): DVKVTQSSRYLVKRTGEKVFLECVQDMDHENMFWYRQDPGLGLRLIYFSYDVKMKEKGDIPEGYSVSREKKERFSLILESASTNQTSMYLCASSSPRTSGRWDGELFFGEGSRLTVL.

V is TRBV15 and J is TRBJ2-1, with 9 bases fitting TRBD2. Trimming removed 3 bases from V and 7 bases from J; junction bases left unmatched: 10. CDR1 is LNHNV and CDR2 is YYDKDF in the germline V gene (reference sequence). This CDR3 spans 16 amino acids. CDR3 sequence: CATSSYPGLAQNEQFF. CDR3 bases: TGTGCCACCAGCAGTTACCCGGGACTAGCCCAGAATGAGCAGTTCTTC.

This chain uses TRBV15 with TRBJ1-4; 9 nucleotides agree with TRBD1. Germline CDR1 LNHNV, CDR2 YYDKDF (reference sequence). This CDR3 has 18 amino acids. The junction had 13 bases not matched to a gene; V was cut back by 0 bases and J by 8 bases. The DNA of the CDR3 is TGTGCCACCAGCAGAGAGGGACAGGGAAGTGCCGTTCGAGAAAAACTGTTTTTT. This gives the protein CATSREGQGSAVREKLFF.

This clone was counted a single time. The chain couples TRBV7-2 to TRBJ2-2; 8 nucleotides line up with TRBD2. The trim removed 5 bases at V and 5 bases at J, leaving 10 bases unmatched. The germline V gene has CDR1 SGHTA and CDR2 FQGNSA. The CDR3 runs to 16 residues. The CDR3: CASSPGRVGVTGELFF. The CDR3 nucleotides read TGTGCCAGCAGCCCCGGGAGGGTTGGCGTTACCGGGGAGCTGTTTTTT.

V usage is TRBV27 and J usage is TRBJ2-4, with 10 bases aligning to TRBD1. CDR1 MNHEY and CDR2 SMNVEV come from the germline V gene (reference sequence). Unmatched junction bases numbered 7, after V lost 8 bases and J lost 6 bases. The CDR3 is 14 amino acids. The CDR3 is CASGPGTGVNIQYF. The CDR3 coding sequence is TGTGCCAGCGGGCCCGGGACAGGGGTAAACATTCAGTACTTC.

This chain uses TRBV7-3 with TRBJ2-1; D not certain. Germline V gives CDR1 SGHTA, CDR2 FQGTGA. The V end lost 4 bases, the J end lost 1 base, and 11 bases lay between the germline ends. The CDR3 consists of 15 residues. The CDR3 region is CASSSPGVSYNEQFF. The CDR3 DNA follows: TGTGCCAGCAGCTCGCCGGGTGTATCCTACAATGAGCAGTTCTTC.

In its sample, this clone was seen once. The chain uses TRBV6-5 and TRBJ1-1; D may be TRBD1 (5 bases). CDR1 and CDR2 from the germline V gene are MNHEY and SVGAGI. The CDR3 runs 13 residues. V was clipped by 8 bases and J by 6 bases, with 16 bases between them. The chain's CDR3 is CASGIYRKSEAFF. CDR3 bases: TGTGCCAGCGGTATTTACAGGAAATCTGAAGCTTTCTTT.

This clone was seen only once. The chain joins TRBV14 to TRBJ2-3; 7 bases fit TRBD2. V was pared by 1 base and J by 1 base, with 14 bases of the junction left unmatched. CDR1 and CDR2 from the germline V gene are SGHDN and FVKESK. The CDR3 has 19 amino acids. This CDR3 is CASSQAGGRTIIRTDTQYF. The CDR3 region has the DNA TGTGCCAGCAGCCAAGCCGGGGGGAGGACCATAATACGCACAGATACGCAGTATTTT.

This clone was seen once. V usage is TRBV9 and J usage is TRBJ2-3; 7 bases line up with TRBD2. V was pared by 3 bases and J by 4 bases, with 11 bases of the junction left unmatched. The germline V gene has CDR1 SGDLS and CDR2 YYNGEE. The CDR3 consists of 16 residues. In DNA form, the CDR3 reads TGTGCCAGCAGCGGGGGGGGACCTGCCTATGCAGATACGCAGTATTTT. Residues: CASSGGGPAYADTQYF.

The V call is TRBV2, the J call TRBJ2-5; TRBD2 might be the D (5 bases). Looked up from germline, CDR1 is SNHLY and CDR2 is FYNNEI. With 3 bases removed from V and 4 bases from J, the gap between germline ends came to 15 bases. CDR3 length: 15 residues. CDR3 amino acids: CASSDGRAVGETQYF. DNA for the CDR3: TGTGCCAGCAGTGATGGGCGGGCCGTCGGAGAGACCCAGTACTTC.

The rearrangement joins TRBV27 to TRBJ2-1; 7 bases are a match to TRBD1. The CDR3 covers 16 residues. CDR1 and CDR2 from the germline V gene are MNHEY and SMNVEV (reference sequence). V shed 3 bases and J 1 base; nucleotides not matched to a gene: 6. Here the CDR3 DNA reads TGTGCCAGCAGTTTCCTCCGGGACAGTTCCTACAATGAGCAGTTCTTC. It translates to CASSFLRDSSYNEQFF.

The J gene is TRBJ2-2, the V gene TRBV6-6, with 11 bases identical to TRBD2. This CDR3 has 16 amino acids. The V and J ends lost 6 bases and 1 base, in that order; junction bases with no gene match: 4. The germline gives CDR1 MNHNY, CDR2 SVGAGI (reference sequence). The DNA of the CDR3 is TGTGCCAGCAGCCAAACTAGCGGGAGGAACACCGGGGAGCTGTTTTTT. It is translated as CASSQTSGRNTGELFF.

The sample holds one count of this clone. The J gene is TRBJ1-1, the V gene TRBV5-1; D remains unclear. V was shortened by 5 bases and J by 4 bases, with 18 bases between the two germline ends. The germline CDR1 and CDR2 sequences are SGHRS and YFSETQ. This CDR3 is built from 15 residues. The CDR3 coding sequence is TGCGCCAGCAGTTCGGATCTTGAGGGCAGCACTGAAGCTTTCTTT. It translates to CASSSDLEGSTEAFF. Full variable domain (missing parts from reference TRBV5-1 and TRBJ1-1): KAGVTQTPRYLIKTRGQQVTLSCSPISGHRSVSWYQQTPGQGLQFLFEYFSETQRNKGNFPGRFSGRQFSNSRSEMNVSTLELGDSALYLCASSSDLEGSTEAFFGQGTRLTVV.

The chain links TRBV7-6 to TRBJ2-2; possible D gene TRBD1, 6 bases. The V gene lost 6 bases and the J gene lost 4 bases, with 30 bases spanning the gap. In germline, CDR1 is SGHVS, CDR2 FNYEAQ. CDR3 length equals 20 residues. The CDR3 DNA follows: TGTGCCAGCAGAGGAGGCAGGGCAGGGGATGGAACGGGATTCACCGGGGAGCTGTTTTTT. The encoded protein is CASRGGRAGDGTGFTGELFF.

The chain couples TRBV5-4 to TRBJ2-7, with D possibly being TRBD2 (6 bases). The CDR3 consists of 14 residues. Trimming removed 3 bases from V and 1 base from J, with 11 bases in between. Germline-derived CDR1 and CDR2 are SGHNT and YYREEE (reference sequence). The chain's CDR3 is CASSSGLTSYEQYF. The CDR3 region has the DNA TGTGCCAGCAGCTCAGGACTAACTTCCTACGAGCAGTACTTC.

This clone was counted a few times. This sequence joins TRBV27 and TRBJ1-1, with D hard to call. V gave up 7 bases and J gave up 1 base, with 10 bases separating them. The CDR3 is 13 residues long. Germline assignment: CDR1 MNHEY and CDR2 SMNVEV (reference sequence). CDR3: CASTQAGNTEAFF. As DNA, the CDR3 is TGTGCCAGCACCCAGGCGGGGAACACTGAAGCTTTCTTT.

The chain recombines TRBV10-2 with TRBJ2-5, with D possibly matching TRBD1 (6 bases). The CDR3 is 14 amino acids. The ends were cut back, 7 bases at V and 1 base at J, with 13 bases in the middle. Germline CDR1 is WSHSY and CDR2 is SAAADI. The CDR3 spells CASTSGTFQETQYF. The CDR3 DNA follows: TGCGCCAGCACCTCCGGGACATTCCAAGAGACCCAGTACTTC.

This chain links TRBV19 with TRBJ2-2; D call uncertain. The germline V gene has CDR1 LNHDA and CDR2 SQIVND (reference sequence). Between the trimmed V and J ends, which lost 3 bases and 0 bases, there was a span of 8 bases. The CDR3 runs to 15 residues. The CDR3 here is CASSIWPSNTGELFF. Written as DNA, the CDR3 is TGTGCCAGTAGTATCTGGCCATCGAACACCGGGGAGCTGTTTTTT.